This is a list of T cell receptor beta chains from one sample in a study of blood T cells in healthy people across ages. TCRdb fed the 5' RACE reads into MiXCR, producing one record per CDR3 protein. This table holds about 570,000 distinct CDR3 sequences, roughly 29% found once. Sequences were obtained from blood. Receptor source: a woman aged 70-85 years in good health. Both conserved end residues are part of each CDR3. A D gene is named only where the DNA matches it firmly. Not all rows give a size; the values are once, few, many and, for expanded clones, a class.

TRBV2,few,TRBJ2-4,NA,TGTGCCAGCAGTGGGACAGGGACTAGTTTGATTCAGTACTTC,CASSGTGTSLIQYF
TRBV12-3/TRBV12-4,few,TRBJ1-3,NA,TGTGCCAGCAGTTCTGACGGAGACTCTGGAAACACCATATATTTT,CASSSDGDSGNTIYF
TRBV5-1,few,TRBJ2-1,TRBD1,TGCGCCAGCAGCTCACTGACAGGGGACACTGAGCAGTTCTTC,CASSSLTGDTEQFF
TRBV13,NA,TRBJ2-7,TRBD1,TGTGCCAGCAGCATAAGACAGGGGGCCTACGAGCAGTACTTC,CASSIRQGAYEQYF
TRBV7-2,NA,TRBJ1-1,NA,TGTGCCAGCAGCCCGCGGGGGATAGAAGCTTTCTTT,CASSPRGIEAFF
TRBV9,NA,TRBJ2-1,TRBD1,TGTGCCAGCAGCGTAGTAGGGGGCCCGGGGAATGAGCAGTTCTTC,CASSVVGGPGNEQFF
TRBV5-1,NA,TRBJ2-7,NA,TGCGCCAGCAGCTTGCCCTCGGACGAGCAGTACTTC,CASSLPSDEQYF
TRBV5-6,NA,TRBJ1-4,NA,TGTGCCAGCAGCTTGGTGGGGACCTCTAATGAAAAACTGTTTTTT,CASSLVGTSNEKLFF
TRBV6-5,NA,TRBJ1-1,NA,TGTGCCAGCAGTTATCAATTGGACACTGAAGCTTTCTTT,CASSYQLDTEAFF
TRBV6-5,NA,TRBJ2-4,TRBD1,TGTGCCAGCAGTCCCCCCTGGGGACAGGGGGAAACGCTCAAAAACATTCAGTACTTC,CASSPPWGQGETLKNIQYF
TRBV7-8,NA,TRBJ1-1,NA,TGTGCCAGCAGCCAAACCTGGGGCGCGGACACTGAAGCTTTCTTT,CASSQTWGADTEAFF
TRBV6-2/TRBV6-3,NA,TRBJ2-5,NA,TGTGCCAGCAAGTCCGGCGGGGAGACCCAGTACTTC,CASKSGGETQYF
TRBV20-1,NA,TRBJ1-1,NA,TGCAGTGCTACGAAGACCCCGGGTGTTGGCACTGAAGCTTTCTTT,CSATKTPGVGTEAFF
TRBV29-1,NA,TRBJ1-4,NA,TGCAGCGTTGATTCGGGTGAAAAACTGTTTTTT,CSVDSGEKLFF
TRBV5-1,few,TRBJ2-7,NA,TGCGCCAGCACCCGAGAGGGGTATTCCTACGAGCAGTACTTC,CASTREGYSYEQYF
TRBV11-2,NA,TRBJ2-5,NA,TGTGCCAGCAGCTCAGGGGGGGCATCGACAAGGGAGACCCAGTACTTC,CASSSGGASTRETQYF
TRBV27,NA,TRBJ2-3,NA,TGTGCCAGCAGCCTCAAGGCGAGCACAGATACGCAGTATTTT,CASSLKASTDTQYF
TRBV10-3,few,TRBJ2-5,TRBD1,TGTGCCACCCAAAGAGGGACAGGCAGAGAGACCCAGTACTTC,CATQRGTGRETQYF
TRBV4-2,few,TRBJ1-2,NA,TGTGCCAGCAGCCAGGGGCGGGGGGGCATACATGGCTACACCTTC,CASSQGRGGIHGYTF
TRBV7-9,once,TRBJ2-1,NA,TGTGCCAGCAGCTTAGCAGGGAAGGGCCTGGAATACAATGAGCAGTTCTTC,CASSLAGKGLEYNEQFF
TRBV5-1,few,TRBJ2-3,NA,TGCGCCAGCAGCTCGGGACCCCTTGCAGATACGCAGTATTTT,CASSSGPLADTQYF
TRBV7-2,NA,TRBJ2-5,TRBD2,TGTGCCAGCAGCTTAGCGACTAGGGCGGGGGGCCAGACCCAGTACTTC,CASSLATRAGGQTQYF
TRBV7-2,many,TRBJ2-1,NA,TGTGCCAGCAGCTTAGGGACAGGAGGGGGCGAAGACAATGAGCAGTTCTTC,CASSLGTGGGEDNEQFF
TRBV9,few,TRBJ2-1,NA,TGTGCCAGCAGCGTAGGCTTGTTTGACAATGAGCAGTTCTTC,CASSVGLFDNEQFF
TRBV20-1,few,TRBJ2-5,TRBD2,TGCAGTGCTAGAGATCCTAGCGGGGGGAAAAAGACCCAGTACTTC,CSARDPSGGKKTQYF
TRBV20-1,NA,TRBJ2-7,TRBD1,TGCAGTGCTGCCCGGGACAGGGAAGACTACGAGCAGTACTTC,CSAARDREDYEQYF
TRBV20-1,few,TRBJ1-2,TRBD1,TGCAGTGCCCTCCCCACGACAGGGAGGAACTATGGCTACACCTTC,CSALPTTGRNYGYTF
TRBV7-9,few,TRBJ1-1,NA,TGTGCCAGCAGCTTGTCAGGGGACACTGAAGCTTTCTTT,CASSLSGDTEAFF
TRBV10-3,NA,TRBJ2-1,NA,TGTGCCATCAGTGAGGACCATGAGCAGTTCTTC,CAISEDHEQFF
TRBV7-9,NA,TRBJ1-1,TRBD1,TGTGCCAGCACCTACAGGGGGCAAGCTAGTGAAGCTTTCTTT,CASTYRGQASEAFF
TRBV3-1,many,TRBJ1-2,TRBD1,TGCGCCAGCAGCAGGGGGGATGGTGGCTACACCTTC,CASSRGDGGYTF